This entry concerns a single TCR beta chain. This record comes from a study of blood T cell repertoires in COVID-19. Study as a whole: Samples representing acute and convalescent COVID-19 were sourced from the United States, Italy and Spain. Sources were T cells, B-cell-depleted T cells, or PBMCs; the material itself was cDNA or gDNA.

Germline V gene sequence: CDR1 SGHTA, CDR2 FQGNSA. This CDR3 spans 14 amino acids. Trimming cost V 5 bases and J 7 bases, with 17 bases left between them. Original data processing: Amplifying reference gene primers gave estimates of nucleated cell counts. Sequencing used immunoSEQ multiplex PCR; TCRdb keeps in-frame clones, though not all of them. That table furnishes V, J and clone size, whereas the DNA furnished D and trimming. Of 200,000 to 250,000 clones listed, about 91% are singletons. The sequence was collected from a young man with acute or convalescent COVID-19. This chain links TRBV7-2 with TRBJ1-2; TRBD1 is a possible D gene (6 bases). The sample consisted of peripheral blood. The CDR3 reads CASSRGRGGTGYTF. CDR3 bases: TGTGCCAGCAGCCGCGGCCGGGGGGGCACTGGCTACACCTTC.